Sequencing of this T cell receptor beta chain was carried out in a study of Ad26.COV2.S vaccination and SARS-CoV-2 variants. Overall study: Intramuscularly, Ad26.COV2.S was given either once or twice, 56 days apart.

Treatment indicated: some 19 received Ad26.COV2.S at low or high dose, single or two shots; about five received placebo; per-sample allocation not given. The samples were gathered on day 63 after the first injection of vaccine or placebo. Based in Boston, the donor was an adult of 18-55 years. Generated by immunoSEQ multiplex PCR, the TCRdb table keeps only in-frame clones and is missing some. The sample carries a few hundred thousand clones, approximately 88% recorded once. The length of the CDR3 is 15 residues. Between the trimmed V and J ends, which lost 1 base and 4 bases, there was a span of 12 bases. Germline V gene sequence: CDR1 SNHLY, CDR2 FYNNEI.

The TCR originated in a person aged 18-60 years who received the Ad26.COV2.S COVID-19 vaccine or a placebo. The starting material was peripheral blood, obtained in a trial of Ad26.COV2.S vaccine versus placebo. V is TRBV2 and J is TRBJ2-3, with D possibly being TRBD1 or TRBD2 (6 bases each). The CDR3 protein is CASSEEYGGADTQYF. In DNA form, the CDR3 reads TGTGCCAGCAGTGAAGAGTACGGGGGCGCAGATACGCAGTATTTT.